The present T cell receptor beta chain was sequenced within a study of T cell changes during pregnancy in multiple sclerosis. Germline lookup yields CDR1 SNHLY and CDR2 FYNNEI. With 3 bases removed from V and 0 bases from J, the gap between germline ends came to 9 bases. The CDR3 runs 14 residues. Some clones are missing from TCRdb's copy, which holds only in-frame ones; the method was immunoSEQ multiplex PCR. The sample lists about 20,000 clones, more than 75% seen once, with roughly 14% in the top ten. The material sequenced was CD8+ T cells from peripheral blood mononuclear cells, taken in the third trimester of pregnancy. This sequence was found in a female donor in good health, enrolled as a control in a pregnancy study. The chain links TRBV2 to TRBJ2-7; D ambiguous. The CDR3 sequence: CASSEGRSSYEQYF. CDR3 DNA sequence: TGTGCCAGCAGTGAGGGTCGGAGCTCCTACGAGCAGTACTTC.